This passage covers 12 T cell receptor beta chains from one sample sequenced in a study of shared clonotypes between healthy human individuals. Sequencing was performed with immunoSEQ multiplex PCR; in TCRdb, only in-frame clones are kept and a portion is missing. There are a few million clones in the sample; around 95% occur only once, and approximately 0.13% lies in the top ten. The sample comprised naive CD4+ T cells sorted from blood. Subset here: CD45RA+ positively selected. These TCRs come from a man aged 18 to 29 in good health.

The chain carries TRBV5-1 and TRBJ1-6; no clear D gene. The CDR3 length is 14 residues. Looked up from germline, CDR1 is SGHRS and CDR2 is YFSETQ. Trimming shortened V by 3 bases and J by 7 bases, and 11 bases separated the two germline ends. The CDR3 DNA is TGCGCCAGCAGCTCGGCTCCTCAAAATTCACCCCTCCACTTT. It translates to CASSSAPQNSPLHF.

This clone has only one observation. The sample carries other DNA sequences with the same CDR3. This chain joins TRBV30 and TRBJ2-7, with D tentatively TRBD2 (7 bases). The CDR3 length is 13 residues. The germline V gene has CDR1 GTSNPN and CDR2 SVGIG (reference sequence). The V gene lost 0 bases and the J gene lost 6 bases, with 12 bases spanning the gap. CDR3 residues: CAWSVSGGGEQYF. The CDR3 bases are TGTGCCTGGAGTGTTTCGGGGGGCGGCGAGCAGTACTTC.

This chain uses TRBV9 with TRBJ1-2; 11 nucleotides match TRBD1. The germline gives CDR1 SGDLS, CDR2 YYNGEE. This CDR3 has 17 amino acids. The J segment lost 4 bases and the V segment lost 0 bases, leaving 8 bases of the junction unmatched. CDR3 sequence reads: CASSVASGQGVAYGYTF. CDR3 in DNA: TGTGCCAGCAGCGTAGCTTCGGGACAGGGGGTCGCCTATGGCTACACCTTC. Using reference TRBV9 and TRBJ1-2 for the parts outside the CDR3, the full variable domain is DSGVTQTPKHLITATGQRVTLRCSPRSGDLSVYWYQQSLDQGLQFLIQYYNGEERAKGNILERFSAQQFPDLHSELNLSSLELGDSALYFCASSVASGQGVAYGYTFGSGTRLTVV.

The V call is TRBV4-2, the J call TRBJ2-4, with D perhaps TRBD1 or TRBD2 (5 bases each). V dropped 1 base and J dropped 0 bases, with 10 bases sitting between them. The germline V gene has CDR1 LGHNA and CDR2 YNFKEQ. The CDR3 covers 16 residues. CDR3 region: CASSQVGEKAKNIQYF. The CDR3 region has the DNA TGTGCCAGCAGCCAAGTGGGGGAGAAAGCCAAAAACATTCAGTACTTC.

The V call is TRBV28, the J call TRBJ1-2; TRBD1 aligns across 12 bases. The V and J ends lost 10 bases and 7 bases, in that order; junction bases with no gene match: 13. CDR1 is MDHEN, CDR2 SYDVKM, per germline. The CDR3 is 15 amino acids. The CDR3 sequence is CATQPTGQGAVGYTF. CDR3 coding DNA: TGTGCCACCCAACCTACGGGACAGGGGGCAGTTGGCTACACCTTC.

A word on this clone: The same CDR3 is also encoded by other DNA sequences in this sample. The genes are TRBV6-5 and TRBJ1-5; no firm D call. Trimming shortened V by 5 bases and J by 1 base, and 9 bases separated the two germline ends. CDR1 and CDR2 (germline): MNHEY, SVGAGI. CDR3 length: 14 amino acids. Here the CDR3 reads CASSRAGSNQPQHF. DNA of the CDR3: TGTGCCAGCAGTCGGGCGGGGAGCAATCAGCCCCAGCATTTT.

The chain links TRBV29-1 to TRBJ1-2, with 7 positions matching TRBD1. This CDR3 comprises 11 residues. The ends lost 4 bases at V and 6 bases at J; junction bases unmatched: 2. CDR1 and CDR2 (germline): SQVTM, ANQGSEA. DNA for the CDR3: TGCAGCGTTGCTGGACAGGATGGCTACACCTTC. It translates to CSVAGQDGYTF.

The chain recombines TRBV19 with TRBJ2-7; no firm D call. CDR1 is LNHDA and CDR2 is SQIVND in the germline V gene (reference sequence). CDR3 length equals 10 residues. The V gene lost 5 bases and the J gene lost 4 bases, with 3 bases spanning the gap. The CDR3 is CASSGYEQYF. In DNA, the CDR3 is TGTGCCAGTAGTGGGTACGAGCAGTACTTC. The full variable domain, its missing parts supplied by reference TRBV19 and TRBJ2-7, is DGGITQSPKYLFRKEGQNVTLSCEQNLNHDAMYWYRQDPGQGLRLIYYSQIVNDFQKGDIAEGYSVSREKKESFPLTVTSAQKNPTAFYLCASSGYEQYFGPGTRLTVT.

This rearrangement joins TRBV5-1 to TRBJ2-1; D gene unclear. The CDR3 is 14 residues long. Germline CDR1 SGHRS, CDR2 YFSETQ. V shed 0 bases and J shed 6 bases, with 10 bases lying between them. CDR3 sequence reads: CASSLESGSNEQFF. The CDR3 region has the DNA TGCGCCAGCAGCTTGGAATCGGGTAGCAATGAGCAGTTCTTC.

This chain joins TRBV5-4 and TRBJ1-1, with 12 positions matching TRBD1. The germline V gene has CDR1 SGHNT and CDR2 YYREEE (reference sequence). The V gene end was trimmed by 4 bases and the J gene end by 10 bases; junction bases not matched to a gene: 11. This CDR3 has 15 amino acids. The CDR3 sequence: CASSRVGQGASGAFF. Written as DNA, the CDR3 is TGTGCCAGCAGCCGGGTGGGACAGGGGGCGTCCGGAGCTTTCTTT. Full variable domain (remainder filled in from reference TRBV5-4 and TRBJ1-1): ETGVTQSPTHLIKTRGQQVTLRCSSQSGHNTVSWYQQALGQGPQFIFQYYREEENGRGNFPPRFSGLQFPNYSSELNVNALELDDSALYLCASSRVGQGASGAFFGQGTRLTVV.

The chain joins TRBV6-5 to TRBJ2-3; TRBD2 agrees at 13 bases. This CDR3 has 16 amino acids. Germline assignment: CDR1 MNHEY and CDR2 SVGAGI. Trimming cost V 2 bases and J 5 bases; bases outside gene matches: 4. CDR3 sequence reads: CASSYTRTSGRDTQYF. DNA of the CDR3: TGTGCCAGCAGTTACACGCGGACTAGCGGGAGAGATACGCAGTATTTT.

This chain connects TRBV2 to TRBJ1-2, with a tentative D call TRBD1 (6 bases). Germline values: CDR1 SNHLY, CDR2 FYNNEI. Trimming left V 6 bases short and J 4 bases short, with 9 bases between. The CDR3 covers 12 residues. The CDR3 protein is CASRDSRYGYTF. DNA of the CDR3: TGTGCCAGCAGGGACAGCCGCTATGGCTACACCTTC.